The present entry profiles one T cell receptor (beta chain) with its context. Its antigen is unknown. PCR was performed a second time for about 6 to 11 cycles using a sample-barcoded 5' primer and a J-beta primer mix. TCRdb re-derived calls from the 5' RACE reads in MiXCR, one entry per CDR3 protein. The table lists under 2,000,000 distinct CDR3 sequences, around half of them singletons. These data come from a study of blood T cells in healthy people across ages. Study findings and constraints: Researchers judged that diversity estimates from one million T cells fell short of true values.

The CDR3 runs to 14 residues. CDR1 is LGHNA and CDR2 is YNFKEQ in the germline V gene. V was cut by 0 bases and J by 7 bases, with 11 bases left in between. Total RNA was isolated from each sample in quantities of at least 5 micrograms. This chain uses TRBV4-2 with TRBJ2-3, with D perhaps matching TRBD2 (6 bases). Sequenced input: blood. The clonotype originates from a woman in her 40s in good health. This chain's CDR3 is CASSQEIGGNTQYF. CDR3 nucleotide sequence: TGTGCCAGCAGCCAAGAAATCGGGGGAAATACGCAGTATTTT.